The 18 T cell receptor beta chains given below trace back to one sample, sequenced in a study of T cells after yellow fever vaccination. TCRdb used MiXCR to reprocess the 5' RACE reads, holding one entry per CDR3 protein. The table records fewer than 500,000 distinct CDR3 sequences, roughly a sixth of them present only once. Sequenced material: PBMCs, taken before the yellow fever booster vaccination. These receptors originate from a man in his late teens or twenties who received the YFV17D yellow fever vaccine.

The CDR3 nucleotides are TGTGCCATCAGTGAGCGATTTGACGGCGTGAACACCGGGGAGCTGTTTTTT. It codes for CAISERFDGVNTGELFF. The J gene is TRBJ2-2, the V gene TRBV10-3; D is undetermined. Germline V gene lookup returns CDR1 ENHRY and CDR2 SYGVKD. Trimming shortened V by 2 bases and J by 1 base, and 14 bases separated the two germline ends. The CDR3 is 17 residues long.

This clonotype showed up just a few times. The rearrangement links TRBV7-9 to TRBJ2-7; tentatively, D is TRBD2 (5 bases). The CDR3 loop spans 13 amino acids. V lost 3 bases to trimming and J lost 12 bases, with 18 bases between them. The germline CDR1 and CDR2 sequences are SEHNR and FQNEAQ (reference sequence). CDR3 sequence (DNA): TGTGCCAGCAGCTTTCGAGGGAAGGAATTGGTGTACGTC. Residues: CASSFRGKELVYV.

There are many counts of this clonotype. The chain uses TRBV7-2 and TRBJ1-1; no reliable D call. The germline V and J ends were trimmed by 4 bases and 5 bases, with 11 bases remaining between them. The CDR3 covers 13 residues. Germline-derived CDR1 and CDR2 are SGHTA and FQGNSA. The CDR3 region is CASSSGVRTEAFF. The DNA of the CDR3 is TGTGCCAGCAGCTCAGGAGTCAGAACTGAAGCTTTCTTT. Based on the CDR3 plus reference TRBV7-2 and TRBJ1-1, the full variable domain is GAGVSQSPSNKVTEKGKDVELRCDPISGHTALYWYRQSLGQGLEFLIYFQGNSAPDKSGLPSDRFSAERTGGSVSTLTIQRTQQEDSAVYLCASSSGVRTEAFFGQGTRLTVV.

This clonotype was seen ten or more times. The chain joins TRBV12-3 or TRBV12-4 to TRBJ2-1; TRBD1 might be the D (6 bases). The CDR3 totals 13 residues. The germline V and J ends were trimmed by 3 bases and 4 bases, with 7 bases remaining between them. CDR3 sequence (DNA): TGTGCCAGCAGTTTTACAGGGTACAATGAGCAGTTCTTC. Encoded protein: CASSFTGYNEQFF.

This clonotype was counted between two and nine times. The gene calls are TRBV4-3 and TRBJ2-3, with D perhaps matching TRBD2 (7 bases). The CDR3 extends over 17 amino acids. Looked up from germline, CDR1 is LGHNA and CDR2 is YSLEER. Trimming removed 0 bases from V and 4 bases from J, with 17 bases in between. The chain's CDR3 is CASSQDGGGRVADTQYF. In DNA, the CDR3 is TGCGCCAGCAGCCAAGATGGGGGGGGCAGGGTAGCAGATACGCAGTATTTT.

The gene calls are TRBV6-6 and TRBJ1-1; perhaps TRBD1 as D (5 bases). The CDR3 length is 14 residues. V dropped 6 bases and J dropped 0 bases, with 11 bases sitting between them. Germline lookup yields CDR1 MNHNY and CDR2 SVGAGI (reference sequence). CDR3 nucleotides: TGTGCCAGCAGCCTGACAGCCATGAACACTGAAGCTTTCTTT. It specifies CASSLTAMNTEAFF.

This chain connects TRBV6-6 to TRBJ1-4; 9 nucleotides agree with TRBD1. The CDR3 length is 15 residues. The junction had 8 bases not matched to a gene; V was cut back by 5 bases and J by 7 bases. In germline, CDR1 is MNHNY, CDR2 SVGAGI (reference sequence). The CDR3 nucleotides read TGTGCCAGCAGTGACCAGGGACAGGGTTCTGAAAAACTGTTTTTT. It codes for CASSDQGQGSEKLFF.

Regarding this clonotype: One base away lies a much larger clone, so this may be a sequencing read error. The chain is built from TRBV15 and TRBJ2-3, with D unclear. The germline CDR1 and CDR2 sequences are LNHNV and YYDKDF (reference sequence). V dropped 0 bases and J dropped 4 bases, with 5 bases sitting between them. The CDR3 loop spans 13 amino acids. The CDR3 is CATSRDGPDTQYF. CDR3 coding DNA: TGTGCCACCAGCAGAGATGGCCCAGATACGCAGTATTTT.

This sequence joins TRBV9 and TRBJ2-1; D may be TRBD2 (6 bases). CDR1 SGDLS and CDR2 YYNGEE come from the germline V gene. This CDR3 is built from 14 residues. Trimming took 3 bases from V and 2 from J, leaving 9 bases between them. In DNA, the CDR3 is TGTGCCAGCAGCGGCGGGATCACCTACAATGAGCAGTTCTTC. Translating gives CASSGGITYNEQFF.

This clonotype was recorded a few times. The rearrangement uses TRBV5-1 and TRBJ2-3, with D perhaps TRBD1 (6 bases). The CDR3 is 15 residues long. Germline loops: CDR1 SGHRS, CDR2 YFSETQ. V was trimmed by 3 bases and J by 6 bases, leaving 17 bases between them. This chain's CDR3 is CASSSGTPGRDTQYF. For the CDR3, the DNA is TGCGCCAGCAGCTCGGGGACACCGGGAAGGGATACGCAGTATTTT.

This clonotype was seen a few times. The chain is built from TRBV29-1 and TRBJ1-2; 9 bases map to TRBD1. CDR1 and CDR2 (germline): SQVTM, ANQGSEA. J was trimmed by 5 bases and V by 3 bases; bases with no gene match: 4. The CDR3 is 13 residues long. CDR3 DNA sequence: TGCAGCGTTGACAGGGGACAGGGATATGGCTACACCTTC. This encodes CSVDRGQGYGYTF.

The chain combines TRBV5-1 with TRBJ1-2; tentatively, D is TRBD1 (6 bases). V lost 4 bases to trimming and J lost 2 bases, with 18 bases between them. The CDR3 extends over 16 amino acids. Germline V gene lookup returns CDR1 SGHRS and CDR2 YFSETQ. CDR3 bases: TGCGCCAGCAGCCTGGGGACCGGGACAACCAACTATGGCTACACCTTC. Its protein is CASSLGTGTTNYGYTF.

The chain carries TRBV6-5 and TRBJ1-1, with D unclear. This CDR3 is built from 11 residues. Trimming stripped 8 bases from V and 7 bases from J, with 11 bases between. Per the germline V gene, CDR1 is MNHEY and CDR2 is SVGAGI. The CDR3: CASHLRDEAFF. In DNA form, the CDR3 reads TGTGCCAGCCATCTGAGGGATGAAGCTTTCTTT.

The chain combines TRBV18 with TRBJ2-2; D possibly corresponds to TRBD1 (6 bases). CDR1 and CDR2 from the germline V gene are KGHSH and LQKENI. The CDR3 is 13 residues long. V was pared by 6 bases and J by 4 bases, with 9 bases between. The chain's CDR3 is CASSGQPTGELFF. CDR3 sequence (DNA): TGTGCCAGCTCCGGACAGCCCACCGGGGAGCTGTTTTTT.

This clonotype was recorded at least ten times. In DNA form, the CDR3 reads TGCGCCAGCAGCGACCCCGGACGTGAGCAGTTCTTC. Residues: CASSDPGREQFF. The gene calls are TRBV10-1 and TRBJ2-1; D gene ambiguous. Trimming removed 6 bases at V and 9 bases at J, with 12 bases between. Looked up from germline, CDR1 is WNHNN and CDR2 is SYGVQD (reference sequence). This CDR3 spans 12 amino acids.

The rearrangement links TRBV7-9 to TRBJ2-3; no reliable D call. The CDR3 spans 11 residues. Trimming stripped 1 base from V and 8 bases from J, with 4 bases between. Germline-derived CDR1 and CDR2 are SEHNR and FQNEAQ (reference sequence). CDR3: CASSLDATQYF. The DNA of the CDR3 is TGTGCCAGCAGCTTAGATGCTACGCAGTATTTT.

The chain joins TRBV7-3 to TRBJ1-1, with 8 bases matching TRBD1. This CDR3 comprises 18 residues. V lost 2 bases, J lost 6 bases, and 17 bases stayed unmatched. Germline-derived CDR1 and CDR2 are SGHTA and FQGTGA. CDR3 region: CASSLGAGGFLASSEAFF. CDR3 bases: TGTGCCAGCAGCTTAGGGGCAGGGGGCTTCCTTGCGTCGTCTGAAGCTTTCTTT.

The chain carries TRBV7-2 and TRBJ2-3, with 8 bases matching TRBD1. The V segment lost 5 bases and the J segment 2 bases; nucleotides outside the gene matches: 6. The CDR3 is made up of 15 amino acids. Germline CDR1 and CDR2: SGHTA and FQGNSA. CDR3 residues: CASSLTGGNTDTQYF. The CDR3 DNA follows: TGTGCCAGCAGCCTCACAGGGGGTAACACAGATACGCAGTATTTT. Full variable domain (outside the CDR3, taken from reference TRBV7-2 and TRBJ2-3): GAGVSQSPSNKVTEKGKDVELRCDPISGHTALYWYRQSLGQGLEFLIYFQGNSAPDKSGLPSDRFSAERTGGSVSTLTIQRTQQEDSAVYLCASSLTGGNTDTQYFGPGTRLTVL.